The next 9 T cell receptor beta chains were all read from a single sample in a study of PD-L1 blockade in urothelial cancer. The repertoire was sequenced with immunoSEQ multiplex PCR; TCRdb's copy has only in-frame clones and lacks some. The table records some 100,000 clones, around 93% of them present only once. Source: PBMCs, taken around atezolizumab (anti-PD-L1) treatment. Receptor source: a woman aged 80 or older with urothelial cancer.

The chain's CDR3 is CSVEDREGNFYGYTF. CDR3 in DNA: TGCAGCGTTGAAGATCGGGAGGGAAATTTCTATGGCTACACCTTC. The chain combines TRBV29-1 with TRBJ1-2, with D uncertain. The CDR3 covers 15 residues. In germline, CDR1 is SQVTM, CDR2 ANQGSEA. Between the trimmed V and J ends, which lost 0 bases and 4 bases, there was a span of 15 bases.

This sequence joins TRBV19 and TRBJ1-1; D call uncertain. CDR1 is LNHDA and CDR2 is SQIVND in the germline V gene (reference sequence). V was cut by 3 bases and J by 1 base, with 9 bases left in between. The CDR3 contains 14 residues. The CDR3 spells CASSIVAANTEAFF. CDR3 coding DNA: TGTGCCAGTAGTATTGTGGCCGCGAACACTGAAGCTTTCTTT. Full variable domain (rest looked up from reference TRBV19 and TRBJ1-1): DGGITQSPKYLFRKEGQNVTLSCEQNLNHDAMYWYRQDPGQGLRLIYYSQIVNDFQKGDIAEGYSVSREKKESFPLTVTSAQKNPTAFYLCASSIVAANTEAFFGQGTRLTVV.

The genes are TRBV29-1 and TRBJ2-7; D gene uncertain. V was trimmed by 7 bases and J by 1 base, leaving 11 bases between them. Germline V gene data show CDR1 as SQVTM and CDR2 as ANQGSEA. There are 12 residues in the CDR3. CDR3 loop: CSARSGSYEQYF. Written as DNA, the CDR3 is TGCAGCGCCCGGTCGGGTTCCTACGAGCAGTACTTC.

The CDR3 region has the DNA TGTGCCAGTAGTACCACCTTTGACGGGACGCAGTATTTT. It is translated as CASSTTFDGTQYF. The chain uses TRBV19 and TRBJ2-3; D remains ambiguous. Germline lookup yields CDR1 LNHDA and CDR2 SQIVND (reference sequence). CDR3 length equals 13 residues. The V gene lost 4 bases and the J gene lost 9 bases, with 14 bases spanning the gap.

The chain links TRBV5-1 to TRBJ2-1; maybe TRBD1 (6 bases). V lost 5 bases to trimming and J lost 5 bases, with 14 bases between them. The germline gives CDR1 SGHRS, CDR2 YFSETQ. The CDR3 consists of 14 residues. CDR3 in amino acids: CASSFPGQNNEQFF. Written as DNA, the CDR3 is TGCGCCAGCAGTTTTCCGGGACAAAACAATGAGCAGTTCTTC.

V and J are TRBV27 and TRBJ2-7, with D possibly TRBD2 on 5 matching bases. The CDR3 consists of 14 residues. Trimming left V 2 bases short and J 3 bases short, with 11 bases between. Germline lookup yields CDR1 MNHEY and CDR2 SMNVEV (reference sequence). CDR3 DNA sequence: TGTGCCAGCAGTTTACGGCTAGCTATCTACGAGCAGTACTTC. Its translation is CASSLRLAIYEQYF.

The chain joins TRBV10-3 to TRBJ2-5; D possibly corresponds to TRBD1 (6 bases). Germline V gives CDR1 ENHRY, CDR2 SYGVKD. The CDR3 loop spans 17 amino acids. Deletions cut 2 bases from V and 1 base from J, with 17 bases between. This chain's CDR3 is CAISETTGYLPQETQYF. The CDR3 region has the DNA TGTGCCATCAGTGAGACTACAGGGTACCTACCCCAAGAGACCCAGTACTTC.

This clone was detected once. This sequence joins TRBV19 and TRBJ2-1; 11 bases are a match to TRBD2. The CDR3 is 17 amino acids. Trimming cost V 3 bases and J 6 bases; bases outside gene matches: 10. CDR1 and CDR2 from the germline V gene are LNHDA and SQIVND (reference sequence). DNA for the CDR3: TGTGCCAGTAGTATGCTCTCCGGGACTAGCGGAACCAATGAGCAGTTCTTC. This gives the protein CASSMLSGTSGTNEQFF.

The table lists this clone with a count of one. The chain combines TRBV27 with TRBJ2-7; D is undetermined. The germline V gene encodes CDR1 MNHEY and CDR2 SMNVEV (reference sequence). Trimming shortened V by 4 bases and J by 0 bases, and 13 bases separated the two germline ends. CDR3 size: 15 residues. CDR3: CASSSGFLSSYEQYF. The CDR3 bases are TGTGCCAGCAGTTCGGGTTTCCTGAGCTCCTACGAGCAGTACTTC.